The 18 T cell receptor beta chains below all came from one sample that was sequenced in a study of CXCR3-negative and CXCR3-positive naive CD8 T cells. The method, 5' RACE with UMI labels, was used to prepare the TRB cDNA libraries. One entry per CDR3 protein, without DNA, is what TCRdb gives after re-calling the 5' RACE reads. Its clone listing holds some 130,000 distinct CDR3 sequences. The source material was naive CXCR3- CD8+ T cells from blood. Described subset: CD45RO-CCR7+CD27+CD95- naive CD8+ T cells lacking CXCR3 (TNR3-). Receptors were obtained from a human donor in good health. Some clones in this sample may be carry-over from other donors' samples.

V usage is TRBV4-3 and J usage is TRBJ1-2. The germline V gene encodes CDR1 LGHNA and CDR2 YSLEER. The length of the CDR3 is 17 residues. The CDR3 region is CASSQEFVDRFNYGYTF.

The chain is built from TRBV29-1 and TRBJ2-7; TCRdb designates TRBD1, a call that cannot be tested without DNA. This CDR3 is 15 amino acids long. CDR1 SQVTM and CDR2 ANQGSEA come from the germline V gene. The CDR3 loop reads CSVSQTGAQSYEQYF.

The chain uses TRBV7-9 and TRBJ2-7. CDR3 length: 12 residues. Germline CDR1 is SEHNR and CDR2 is FQNEAQ (reference sequence). The CDR3 is CASSDGSYEQYF.

The rearrangement uses TRBV7-3 and TRBJ2-7; the TRBD2 assignment by TCRdb is unverifiable without DNA. Per germline, CDR1 SGHTA and CDR2 FQGTGA. The CDR3 spans 14 residues. The CDR3 sequence: CASSVAGTINEQYF.

The gene calls are TRBV28 and TRBJ2-1; the TCRdb call, TRBD1, lacks DNA for checking. Germline values: CDR1 MDHEN, CDR2 SYDVKM. This CDR3 has 13 residues. CDR3 amino acids: CASSLYVRDQAFF.

The J gene is TRBJ2-5, the V gene TRBV9; without DNA, the TCRdb call of TRBD1 cannot be checked. Germline V gene data show CDR1 as SGDLS and CDR2 as YYNGEE. This CDR3 has 15 amino acids. The CDR3 loop reads CASSISNRDPGTQYF.

V usage is TRBV25-1 and J usage is TRBJ2-5; with no DNA, the TCRdb D assignment of TRBD1 cannot be verified. There are 16 residues in the CDR3. CDR1 and CDR2 (germline): MGHDK, SYGVNS. CDR3 loop: CASSDGRLGAGETQYF. The full variable domain, its missing parts supplied by reference TRBV25-1 and TRBJ2-5, is EADIYQTPRYLVIGTGKKITLECSQTMGHDKMYWYQQDPGMELHLIHYSYGVNSTEKGDLSSESTVSRIRTEHFPLTLESARPSHTSQYLCASSDGRLGAGETQYFGPGTRLLVL.

This sequence joins TRBV7-9 and TRBJ1-1. The CDR3 loop spans 15 amino acids. Germline loops: CDR1 SEHNR, CDR2 FQNEAQ (reference sequence). Here the CDR3 reads CASSFRSDGNTEAFF.

The genes are TRBV27 and TRBJ1-6; there is no DNA to check the TCRdb D call of TRBD1. This CDR3 is built from 15 residues. Germline CDR1 is MNHEY and CDR2 is SMNVEV (reference sequence). CDR3 sequence reads: CASSHWAGGNSPLHF.

The chain combines TRBV4-1 with TRBJ2-7; TCRdb designates TRBD2, a call that cannot be tested without DNA. This CDR3 is built from 14 residues. Germline V gives CDR1 MGHRA, CDR2 YSYEKL. CDR3: CASSQTSGSYEQFF.

This sequence joins TRBV27 and TRBJ2-7; the D gene TCRdb calls, TRBD2, cannot be checked with no DNA. The CDR3 is 17 residues long. Per germline, CDR1 MNHEY and CDR2 SMNVEV (reference sequence). CDR3: CASSSPHSGALSYEQYF.

This chain uses TRBV28 with TRBJ2-1; the TCRdb D gene call, TRBD1, has no DNA to confirm it. The CDR3 extends over 14 amino acids. Per germline, CDR1 MDHEN and CDR2 SYDVKM. CDR3 region: CASSLWPRGNEQFF.

Here the CDR3 reads CASSSKGADSYEQYF. The chain joins TRBV7-3 to TRBJ2-7; the D call from TCRdb, TRBD2, cannot be confirmed without DNA. The CDR3 runs to 15 residues. The germline gives CDR1 SGHTA, CDR2 FQGTGA.

This chain links TRBV29-1 with TRBJ2-1; with no DNA, the TCRdb D assignment of TRBD2 cannot be verified. Germline-derived CDR1 and CDR2 are SQVTM and ANQGSEA. This CDR3 contains 15 residues. The CDR3 region is CSVIGTSGGYNEQFF.

The chain uses TRBV27 and TRBJ2-1; TCRdb outputs TRBD2, but without DNA this stays unchecked. The CDR3 has 13 residues. The V gene's germline CDR1 is MNHEY and CDR2 SMNVEV (reference sequence). The CDR3 loop reads CASSQRVANEQFF.

The chain joins TRBV28 to TRBJ2-4. This CDR3 comprises 16 residues. The V gene's germline CDR1 is MDHEN and CDR2 SYDVKM. CDR3: CASSPNPEPAPDIQYF.

This sequence joins TRBV7-8 and TRBJ2-5. Germline CDR1 and CDR2: SGHVS and FQNEAQ. CDR3 length: 15 amino acids. The CDR3 here is CASSLGVRNQETQYF.

This sequence joins TRBV20-1 and TRBJ2-7; TCRdb's assignment of TRBD2 cannot be checked, as there is no DNA. CDR1 is DFQATT, CDR2 SNEGSKA, per germline (reference sequence). The CDR3 is 14 residues long. CDR3 sequence reads: CSARRRGRSYEQYF.